This is a list of T cell receptor beta chains from one sample in a study of blood T cell repertoires in COVID-19. Profiling relied on immunoSEQ multiplex PCR, and the TCRdb table lists in-frame clones only, not all of them. The sample lists about 240,000 clones, about 90% occurring once. Material for sequencing was peripheral blood. The receptor source for this set is a man between 60 and 75 years old with acute or convalescent COVID-19. Each CDR3 is given with its conserved first and last residue. A D gene is named only where the DNA matches it firmly. A row's size may be missing; if present it is once, few, many or a size class.

V	size	J	D	CDR3	DNA
TRBV11-2	once	TRBJ1-4	-	CASSLSDGDGEKLFF	TGTGCCAGCAGCCTTTCGGACGGGGATGGGGAAAAACTGTTTTTT
TRBV7-9	-	TRBJ1-1	-	CASRGSGIPEAFF	TGTGCCAGCAGAGGTTCGGGGATACCTGAAGCTTTCTTT
TRBV21-1	-	TRBJ1-5	-	CASSKRNRERDQPQHF	TGTGCCAGCAGCAAAAGGAACAGGGAGAGGGATCAGCCCCAGCATTTT
TRBV25-1	once	TRBJ1-5	-	CASSDTYSNQPQHF	TGTGCCAGCAGTGACACCTATAGCAATCAGCCCCAGCATTTT
TRBV12-3/TRBV12-4	-	TRBJ2-1	-	CASSFLRGEQFF	TGTGCCAGCAGTTTTCTAAGGGGTGAGCAGTTCTTC
TRBV3-1/TRBV3-2	-	TRBJ2-3	-	CASSQRGSTDTQYF	TGTGCCAGCAGCCAACGAGGGAGTACAGATACGCAGTATTTT
TRBV6-5	-	TRBJ2-5	TRBD1	CAAARNRGEEETQYF	TGTGCCGCAGCCCGGAACAGGGGGGAGGAAGAGACCCAGTACTTC
TRBV20-1	-	TRBJ2-3	TRBD2	CSASLGSGRGTDTQYF	TGCAGTGCTAGTTTGGGTAGCGGGAGGGGCACAGATACGCAGTATTTT
TRBV11-3	once	TRBJ1-1	TRBD1	CASSLDQGAYTEAFF	TGTGCCAGCAGCTTAGATCAGGGGGCGTACACTGAAGCTTTCTTT
TRBV7-8	once	TRBJ2-1	TRBD2	CASSLVGSGTPNEQFF	TGTGCCAGCAGCTTAGTTGGTAGCGGGACCCCCAATGAGCAGTTCTTC
TRBV6-4	-	TRBJ2-1	TRBD2	CASSDSASGSGDEQFF	TGTGCCAGCAGTGACTCCGCTAGCGGGAGTGGGGATGAGCAGTTCTTC
TRBV5-4	-	TRBJ2-4	-	CASRFDEDQGNIQYF	TGTGCCAGCAGATTCGATGAGGACCAGGGAAACATTCAGTACTTC
TRBV19	-	TRBJ2-3	-	CASSISGSTDTQYF	TGTGCCAGTAGTATTAGCGGAAGCACAGATACGCAGTATTTT
TRBV5-1	-	TRBJ2-2	TRBD1	CASSPQGAGELFF	TGCGCCAGCAGCCCACAGGGGGCCGGGGAGCTGTTTTTT
TRBV10-3	-	TRBJ2-1	-	CAPAESEQFF	TGTGCCCCGGCGGAGTCGGAGCAGTTCTTC
TRBV9	-	TRBJ2-5	-	CASDRGGFKETQYF	TGTGCAAGCGACCGTGGGGGGTTCAAAGAGACCCAGTACTTC
TRBV11-1	-	TRBJ1-5	-	CASSRTVHQPQHF	TGTGCCAGCAGCCGGACTGTACATCAGCCCCAGCATTTT
TRBV6-5	-	TRBJ1-5	-	CASSYSTDQPQHF	TGTGCCAGCAGTTACTCTACGGATCAGCCCCAGCATTTT
TRBV6-4	-	TRBJ2-1	TRBD2	CASSGTSGSTYNEQFF	TGTGCCAGCAGTGGGACTAGCGGGAGCACCTACAATGAGCAGTTCTTC
TRBV24-1	-	TRBJ2-7	TRBD2	CATSDFNSGRAGEQYF	TGTGCCACCAGTGATTTCAATAGCGGGAGGGCCGGCGAGCAGTACTTC
TRBV9	-	TRBJ1-4	-	CASSSHRVAGGEKLFF	TGTGCCAGCAGCTCTCACAGGGTAGCGGGTGGTGAAAAACTGTTTTTT
TRBV27	once	TRBJ2-7	TRBD2	CASSLQGLAGPTYEQYF	TGTGCCAGCAGTTTACAGGGACTAGCGGGGCCCACCTACGAGCAGTACTTC
TRBV19	-	TRBJ1-5	-	CASSPGTGLNQPQHF	TGTGCCAGTAGTCCCGGGACGGGACTCAATCAGCCCCAGCATTTT
TRBV30	-	TRBJ1-2	-	CAWSGSGVMLTF	TGTGCCTGGAGTGGGTCAGGGGTCATGCTCACCTTC
TRBV4-2	-	TRBJ2-7	-	CASSQDLGGGAEQYF	TGTGCCAGCAGCCAAGATCTAGGAGGAGGCGCCGAGCAGTACTTC
TRBV28	-	TRBJ2-5	TRBD2	CASSSSSGYGEETQYF	TGTGCCAGCAGTTCGTCTAGCGGGTACGGGGAAGAGACCCAGTACTTC
TRBV6-5	-	TRBJ1-3	-	CASSYDWGPSGNTIYF	TGTGCCAGCAGTTACGATTGGGGCCCCTCTGGAAACACCATATATTTT
TRBV7-9	-	TRBJ2-5	-	CASSLDGRVEETQYF	TGTGCCAGCAGCTTAGACGGCAGGGTGGAAGAGACCCAGTACTTC
TRBV19	-	TRBJ1-5	TRBD1	CASRDQGDQPQHF	TGTGCCAGTAGGGACCAGGGGGATCAGCCCCAGCATTTT
TRBV6-6	-	TRBJ2-7	TRBD1	CASSQGTGRQNSYEQYF	TGTGCCAGCAGTCAGGGGACAGGACGCCAAAACTCCTACGAGCAGTACTTC
TRBV11-2	-	TRBJ2-7	-	CASSLVHYEQYF	TGTGCCAGCAGCTTAGTTCACTACGAGCAGTACTTC
TRBV6-2/TRBV6-3	-	TRBJ1-5	TRBD1	CASSPRTGGNQPQHF	TGTGCCAGCAGTCCACGGACAGGGGGAAATCAGCCCCAGCATTTT
TRBV5-1	-	TRBJ2-1	-	CASSLEGSGATRVEQFF	TGCGCCAGCAGCTTGGAAGGATCAGGGGCGACCCGGGTTGAGCAGTTCTTC
TRBV5-4	-	TRBJ2-5	TRBD1	CASRRDRGEETQYF	TGTGCCAGCAGACGGGACAGGGGGGAAGAGACCCAGTACTTC
TRBV28	-	TRBJ2-7	TRBD1	CASREQGRAYEQYF	TGTGCCAGCAGAGAACAGGGGAGAGCCTACGAGCAGTACTTC
TRBV5-5	-	TRBJ1-6	-	CASSLAGGYSPLHF	TGTGCCAGCAGCTTGGCCGGAGGTTATTCACCCCTCCACTTT
TRBV3-1/TRBV3-2	-	TRBJ1-1	-	CASSHFSGYKNTEAFF	TGTGCCAGCAGCCACTTTTCCGGGTATAAAAACACTGAAGCTTTCTTT
TRBV3-1/TRBV3-2	-	TRBJ2-3	TRBD2	CATSKGLAGSTDTQYF	TGTGCCACCTCAAAAGGGCTAGCGGGGAGCACAGATACGCAGTATTTT
TRBV5-8	-	TRBJ1-6	TRBD1	CASSTYRGPQDSPLHF	TGTGCCAGCAGCACCTACAGGGGGCCTCAGGATTCACCCCTCCACTTT
TRBV19	few	TRBJ1-1	-	CASSNGGLNTEAFF	TGTGCCAGTAGCAACGGGGGGTTGAACACTGAAGCTTTCTTT
TRBV29-1	-	TRBJ2-7	TRBD2	CSVREGTSDSYEQYF	TGCAGCGTCAGGGAGGGGACTAGCGACTCCTACGAGCAGTACTTC
TRBV24-1	-	TRBJ2-1	-	CATSDHLMGGEYNEQFF	TGTGCCACCAGTGATCACCTGATGGGCGGGGAGTACAATGAGCAGTTCTTC
TRBV28	-	TRBJ2-7	TRBD1	CASSRTGGLNYEQYF	TGTGCCAGCAGTCGAACAGGGGGCCTAAACTACGAGCAGTACTTC
TRBV7-9	-	TRBJ1-6	TRBD1	CASSIRTGDGSPLHF	TGTGCCAGCAGCATCAGGACAGGGGATGGTTCACCCCTCCACTTT
TRBV3-1/TRBV3-2	once	TRBJ2-5	TRBD2	CASSRGLAGGPETQYF	TGTGCCAGCAGCCGTGGACTAGCGGGAGGGCCGGAGACCCAGTACTTC
TRBV29-1	-	TRBJ1-2	-	CSVEVARGGYTF	TGCAGCGTTGAGGTAGCGCGAGGGGGCTACACCTTC
TRBV7-2	-	TRBJ1-2	-	CASSLGQGGRHGYTF	TGTGCCAGCAGCTTAGGGCAGGGAGGACGACATGGCTACACCTTC
TRBV7-2	-	TRBJ2-7	TRBD1	CASSLRDRGSEQYF	TGTGCCAGCAGCTTAAGGGACAGGGGCAGTGAGCAGTACTTC
TRBV6-5	-	TRBJ1-1	-	CASSSQAGRLGAFF	TGTGCCAGCAGTTCCCAGGCGGGTCGATTAGGAGCTTTCTTT
TRBV19	-	TRBJ1-1	-	CASGKHTWAGNTEAFF	TGTGCCAGTGGCAAACACACCTGGGCGGGGAACACTGAAGCTTTCTTT
TRBV5-1	few	TRBJ1-5	TRBD1	CASSLDRGSNQPQHF	TGCGCCAGCAGCTTGGACAGGGGCAGCAATCAGCCCCAGCATTTT
TRBV5-1	-	TRBJ1-2	-	CASSSGTQFIYGYTF	TGCGCCAGCAGCTCTGGGACTCAATTCATCTATGGCTACACCTTC
TRBV7-2	-	TRBJ2-7	-	CASSPWTYEQYF	TGTGCCAGCAGCCCCTGGACTTACGAGCAGTACTTC